This T cell receptor beta chain was obtained from a study of tumor and adjacent non-tumor tissue in lung cancer (dated by TCRdb to the late 2010s). Turning to the overall study: The cohort included about eleven adenocarcinoma, a couple of squamous cell carcinoma and 1 small cell lung cancer patients. The roughly 15 enrolled patients, of whom 10 were men and 5 were women, were aged roughly 30 to 80 years and were diagnosed with TNM stage I to III disease. A total of fewer than 150 million productive TCRbeta reads were generated by sequencing, corresponding to an average of around 3.8 million reads per sample. Using bulk TCRbeta repertoires from over 14 lung cancer patients, the study set lung tumor tissue side by side with matched distant non-tumor lung tissue. TCRbeta CDR3 sequencing was performed on around 30 paired specimens, with one tumor sample and one normal lung sample collected per patient. Broader findings and caveats from the paper: Peripheral blood was not sequenced, so blood TCRbeta repertoires in these lung cancer patients were not examined. Significantly higher TCR diversity (inverse Simpson) was observed in tumor tissue than in normal lung tissue (roughly 390 vs 170, P = 0.0075, Mann-Whitney U test). The top 100 clones made up a significantly larger cumulative share of the repertoire in normal lung than in tumor tissue. Neither the sequencing platform nor unique molecular identifiers are mentioned in the methods. Significantly higher TCR diversity was found in younger patients, and higher tumor TCR diversity was associated with shorter overall and disease-free survival. Only about 15 patients were included in the cohort, and the need for larger samples and more detailed clinical data was noted by the authors.

This clonotype is considered medium-sized (0.01 to 0.1%). Its target antigen remains unknown. Base quality data are lacking; no much larger clone is found one base away. The method was multiplex PCR. Sequenced on an Illumina HiSeq 2500. TCRbeta libraries were constructed through three rounds of nested PCR with primers (Table S4) according to protocols adapted from ARM-PCR. Before sequencing, PCR products of 200-500 bp were excised from the gel and purified with the QIAquick gel extraction kit. Per the source publication's procedure: Trimmomatic was used to clean the reads, FLASH merged the cleaned reads into complete CDR3 sequences, and MiTCR assigned the sequences to V(D)J germline segments. Clonal diversity was calculated as the inverse Simpson's index using VDJtools. A read counted as productive if the sequence was in-frame and lacked a premature stop codon. In TCRdb, the public reads were trimmed at Q25 with fastp and aligned with MiXCR, with productive beta chains retained. Rows with one shared CDR3 protein collapse into an entry with the most common genes and DNA. For this entry, the V and J calls and clone size follow TCRdb and not the study's own pipeline. The sample table records roughly 200,000 distinct CDR3 sequences; about 71% of these occur just once. Jointly, the top ten make up approximately 25% of the sample.

Taken from the germline V gene, the CDR1 and CDR2 loops are SGHNT and YENEEA. From the cysteine up to the phenylalanine, the CDR3 has a length of 13 residues. Only the CDR3 region is kept as DNA, spanning 39 bases read in frame from base 1. V and J are truncated by 4 bases and 8 bases respectively, leaving an intervening sequence of 12 bases. RNA was extracted from bulk unsorted tissue and checked for quality with a NanoDrop ND-1000 and an Agilent 2100. The donors were newly diagnosed lung cancer patients admitted for thoracic surgery in China from August to November 2014 who had not received prior chemotherapy. Patients with previous radiotherapy or chemotherapy, or with another concurrent cancer, were excluded from the study. Surgical tissue pieces of roughly 1-2.2 cm3 were preserved in RNAlater solution and stored at -80 °C until use.

The rearranged chain carries TRBV11-3 and TRBJ2-4, with the D gene not clear enough to name. Material: lung tumor tissue. The TCR comes from a man aged 55 to 70 with non-small cell lung cancer. The CDR3 here reads CASSWMGQDIQYF. The nucleotide sequence is given as TGTGCCAGCAGCTGGATGGGTCAGGACATTCAGTACTTC.